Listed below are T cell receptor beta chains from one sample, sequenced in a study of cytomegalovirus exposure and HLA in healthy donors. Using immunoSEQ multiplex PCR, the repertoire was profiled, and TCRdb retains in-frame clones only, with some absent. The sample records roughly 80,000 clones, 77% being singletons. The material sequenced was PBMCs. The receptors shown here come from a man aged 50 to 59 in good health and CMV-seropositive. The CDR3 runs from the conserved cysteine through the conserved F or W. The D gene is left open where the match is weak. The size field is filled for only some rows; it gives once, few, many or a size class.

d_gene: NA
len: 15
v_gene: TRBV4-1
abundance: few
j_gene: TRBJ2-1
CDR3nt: TGCGCCAGCAGCCAATTAGGGCTAGCATACGGTGAGCAGTTCTTC
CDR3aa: CASSQLGLAYGEQFF

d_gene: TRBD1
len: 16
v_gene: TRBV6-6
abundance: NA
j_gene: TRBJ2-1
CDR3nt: TGTGCCAGCAGTAACGGACAGGGGGCGGTAGGAAATGAGCAGTTCTTC
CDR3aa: CASSNGQGAVGNEQFF

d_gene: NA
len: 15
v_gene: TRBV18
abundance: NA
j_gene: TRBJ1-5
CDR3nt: TGTGCCAGCTCACCAGAGCAAAGGGAGAGTCAGCCCCAGCATTTT
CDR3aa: CASSPEQRESQPQHF

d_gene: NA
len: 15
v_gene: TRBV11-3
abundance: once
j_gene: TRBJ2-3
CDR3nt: TGTGCCAGCAGCTTACAGGGCATCTGGACAGATACGCAGTATTTT
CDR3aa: CASSLQGIWTDTQYF

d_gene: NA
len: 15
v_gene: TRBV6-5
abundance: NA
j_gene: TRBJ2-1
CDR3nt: TGTGCCAGCACTTCAACTAGCACCCGTTACAATGAGCAGTTCTTC
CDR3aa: CASTSTSTRYNEQFF

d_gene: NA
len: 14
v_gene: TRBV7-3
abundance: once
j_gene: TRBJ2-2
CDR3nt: TGTGCCAGCAGCTCTAGGACTGGCACCGGGGAGCTGTTTTTT
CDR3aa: CASSSRTGTGELFF

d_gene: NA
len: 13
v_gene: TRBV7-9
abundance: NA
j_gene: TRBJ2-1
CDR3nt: TGTTCCAGCAGCTTCCGCGGGATCGATGAGCAGTTCTTC
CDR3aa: CSSSFRGIDEQFF

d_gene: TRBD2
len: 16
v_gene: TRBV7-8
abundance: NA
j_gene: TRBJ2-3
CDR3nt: TGTGCCAGCAGCTTAGAGGGACTAGTGAGCACAGATACGCAGTATTTT
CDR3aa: CASSLEGLVSTDTQYF

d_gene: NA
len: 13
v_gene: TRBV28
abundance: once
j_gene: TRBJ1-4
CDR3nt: TGTGCCAGCAGTTTAACAGCATTAGAAAAACTGTTTTTT
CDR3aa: CASSLTALEKLFF

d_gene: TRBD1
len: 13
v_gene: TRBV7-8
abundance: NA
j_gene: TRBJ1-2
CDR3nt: TGTGCCAGCAGCATTGACAGGGGTGGGGGCTACACCTTC
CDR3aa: CASSIDRGGGYTF

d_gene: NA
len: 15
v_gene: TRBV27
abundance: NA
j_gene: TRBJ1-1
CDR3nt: TGTGCCAGCAGTTCTCCAGCAGGAGGGAGGGGTGAAGCTTTCTTT
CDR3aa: CASSSPAGGRGEAFF

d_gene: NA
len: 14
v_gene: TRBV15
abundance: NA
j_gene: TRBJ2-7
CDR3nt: TGTGCCACCAGCAGAGGGCCCCCTGCCTACGAGCAGTACTTC
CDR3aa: CATSRGPPAYEQYF